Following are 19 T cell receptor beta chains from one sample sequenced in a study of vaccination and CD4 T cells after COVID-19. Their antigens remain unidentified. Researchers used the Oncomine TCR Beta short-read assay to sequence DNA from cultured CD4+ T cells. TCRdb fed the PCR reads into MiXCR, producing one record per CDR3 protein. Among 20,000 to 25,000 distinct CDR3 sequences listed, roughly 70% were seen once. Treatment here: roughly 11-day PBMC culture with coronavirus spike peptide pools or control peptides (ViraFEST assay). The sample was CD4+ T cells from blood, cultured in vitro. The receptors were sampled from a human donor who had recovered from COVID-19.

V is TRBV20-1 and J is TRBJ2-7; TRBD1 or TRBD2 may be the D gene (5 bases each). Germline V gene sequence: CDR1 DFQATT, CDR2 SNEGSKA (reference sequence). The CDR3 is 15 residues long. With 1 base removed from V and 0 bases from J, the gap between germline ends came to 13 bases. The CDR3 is CSARAGTALSYEQYF. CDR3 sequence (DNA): TGCAGTGCTAGAGCGGGGACGGCTCTCTCCTACGAGCAGTACTTC.

CDR3 residues: CASSPWWGEQFF. The DNA of the CDR3 is TGTGCCAGCAGCCCATGGTGGGGGGAGCAGTTCTTC. The V call is TRBV7-8, the J call TRBJ2-1; either TRBD1 or TRBD2 may supply D (5 bases each). Trimming stripped 5 bases from V and 10 bases from J, with 12 bases between. The length of the CDR3 is 12 residues. The germline CDR1 and CDR2 sequences are SGHVS and FQNEAQ.

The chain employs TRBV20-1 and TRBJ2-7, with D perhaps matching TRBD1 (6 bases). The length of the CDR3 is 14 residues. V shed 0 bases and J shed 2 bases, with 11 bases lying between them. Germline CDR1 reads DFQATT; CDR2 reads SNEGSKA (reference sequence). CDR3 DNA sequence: TGCAGTGCTAGAGATTCGGACAGAACCTACGAGCAGTACTTC. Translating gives CSARDSDRTYEQYF.

The CDR3 protein is CASSLTGGTYEQYF. The CDR3 nucleotides read TGTGCCAGCAGCTTAACGGGGGGTACCTACGAGCAGTACTTC. V is TRBV7-9 and J is TRBJ2-7, with 7 nucleotides matching TRBD2. The CDR3 contains 14 residues. The V gene end was trimmed by 2 bases and the J gene end by 2 bases; junction bases not matched to a gene: 3. Looked up from germline, CDR1 is SEHNR and CDR2 is FQNEAQ (reference sequence).

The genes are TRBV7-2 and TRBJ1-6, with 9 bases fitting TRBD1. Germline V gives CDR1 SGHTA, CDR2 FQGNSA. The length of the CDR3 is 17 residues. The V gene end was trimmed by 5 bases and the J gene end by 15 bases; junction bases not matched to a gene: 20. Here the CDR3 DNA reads TGTGCCAGCAGCGAAAATACGGGACAGGGATCAAGAAGGCTCCTCCACTTT. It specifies CASSENTGQGSRRLLHF.

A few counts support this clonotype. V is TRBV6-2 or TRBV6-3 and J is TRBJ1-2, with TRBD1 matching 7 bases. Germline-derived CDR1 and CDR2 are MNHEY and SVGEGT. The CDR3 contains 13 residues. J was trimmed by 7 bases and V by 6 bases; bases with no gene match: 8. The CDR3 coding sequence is TGTGCCAGCAGATCCGACAGGGCGTCTGGCTACACCTTC. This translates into CASRSDRASGYTF.

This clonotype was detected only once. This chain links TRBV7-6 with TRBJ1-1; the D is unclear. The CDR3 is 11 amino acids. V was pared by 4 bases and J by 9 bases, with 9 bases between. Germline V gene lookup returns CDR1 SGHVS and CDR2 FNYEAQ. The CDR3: CASSSGGKAFF. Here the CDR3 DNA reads TGTGCCAGCAGCTCGGGCGGGAAAGCTTTCTTT.

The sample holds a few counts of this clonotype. This CDR3 is CASSPRQAIYSNQPQHF. The DNA for the CDR3 is TGTGCCAGCAGTCCACGACAGGCGATCTATAGCAATCAGCCCCAGCATTTT. V and J are TRBV6-1 and TRBJ1-5; D may be TRBD1 (6 bases). The CDR3 covers 17 residues. The V end lost 5 bases, the J end lost 0 bases, and 17 bases lay between the germline ends. Germline CDR1 reads MNHNS; CDR2 reads SASEGT.

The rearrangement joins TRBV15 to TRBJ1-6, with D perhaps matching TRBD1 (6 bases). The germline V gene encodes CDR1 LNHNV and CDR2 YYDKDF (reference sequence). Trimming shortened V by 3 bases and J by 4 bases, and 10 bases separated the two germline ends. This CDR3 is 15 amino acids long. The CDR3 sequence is CATSRRGEYNSPLHF. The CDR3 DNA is TGTGCCACCAGCAGGAGGGGGGAGTATAATTCACCCCTCCACTTT.

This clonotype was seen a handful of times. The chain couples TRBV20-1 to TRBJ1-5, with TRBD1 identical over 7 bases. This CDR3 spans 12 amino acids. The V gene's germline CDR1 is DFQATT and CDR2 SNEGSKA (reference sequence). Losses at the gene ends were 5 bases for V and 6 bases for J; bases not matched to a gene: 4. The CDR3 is CSAGNRGQPQHF. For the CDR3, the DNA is TGCAGTGCTGGAAACAGGGGTCAGCCCCAGCATTTT.

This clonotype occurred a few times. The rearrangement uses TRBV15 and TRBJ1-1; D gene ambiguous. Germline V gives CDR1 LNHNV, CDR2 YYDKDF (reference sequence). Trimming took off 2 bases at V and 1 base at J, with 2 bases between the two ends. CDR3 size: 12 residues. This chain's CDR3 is CATSRRNTEAFF. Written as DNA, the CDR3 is TGTGCCACCAGCAGACGGAACACTGAAGCTTTCTTT.

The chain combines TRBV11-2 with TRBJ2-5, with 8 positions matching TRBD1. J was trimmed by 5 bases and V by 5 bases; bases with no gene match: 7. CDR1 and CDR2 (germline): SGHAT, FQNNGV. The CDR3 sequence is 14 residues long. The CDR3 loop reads CASSLTGVVETQYF. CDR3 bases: TGTGCCAGCAGCCTGACAGGGGTCGTGGAGACCCAGTACTTC.

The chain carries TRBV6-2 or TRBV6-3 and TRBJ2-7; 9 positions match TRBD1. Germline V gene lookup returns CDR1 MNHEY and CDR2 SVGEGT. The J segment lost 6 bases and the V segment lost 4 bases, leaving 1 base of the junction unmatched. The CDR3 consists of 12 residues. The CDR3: CASSWDRVEQYF. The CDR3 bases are TGTGCCAGCAGTTGGGACAGGGTCGAGCAGTACTTC.

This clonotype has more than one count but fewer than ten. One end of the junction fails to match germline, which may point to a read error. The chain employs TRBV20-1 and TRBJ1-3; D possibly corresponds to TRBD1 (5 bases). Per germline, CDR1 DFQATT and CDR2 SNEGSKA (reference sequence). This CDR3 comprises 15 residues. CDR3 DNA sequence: TGCAGTGCTAGAGCTTGGACAAGGTCTGAAAACACCATATATTTT. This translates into CSARAWTRSENTIYF.

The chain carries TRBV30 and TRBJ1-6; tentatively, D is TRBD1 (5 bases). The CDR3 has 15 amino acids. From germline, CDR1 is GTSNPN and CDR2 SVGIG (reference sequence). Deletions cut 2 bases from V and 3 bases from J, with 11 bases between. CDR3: CAWSRGGYYNSPLHF. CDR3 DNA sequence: TGTGCCTGGAGTAGGGGCGGCTACTATAATTCACCCCTCCACTTT.

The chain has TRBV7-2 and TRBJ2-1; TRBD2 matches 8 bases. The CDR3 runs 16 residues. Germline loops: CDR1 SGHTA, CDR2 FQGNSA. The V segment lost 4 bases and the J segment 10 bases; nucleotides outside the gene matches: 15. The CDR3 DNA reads TGTGCCAGCAGCTCTATGAGTAGCGGGATAGGGTACGAGCAGTTCTTC. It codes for CASSSMSSGIGYEQFF.

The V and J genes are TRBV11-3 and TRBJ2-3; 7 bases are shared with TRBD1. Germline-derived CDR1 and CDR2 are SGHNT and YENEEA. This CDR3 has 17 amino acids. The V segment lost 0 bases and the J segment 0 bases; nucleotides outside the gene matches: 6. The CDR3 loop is CASSLDMTGSSTDTQYF. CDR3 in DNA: TGTGCCAGCAGCTTAGATATGACAGGGTCAAGCACAGATACGCAGTATTTT.

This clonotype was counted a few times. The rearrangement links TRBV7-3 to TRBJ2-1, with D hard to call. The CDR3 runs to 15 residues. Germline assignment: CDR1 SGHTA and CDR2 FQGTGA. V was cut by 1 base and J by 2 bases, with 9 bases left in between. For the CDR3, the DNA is TGTGCCAGCAGCTTAATGGGAAAAGCCTACAATGAGCAGTTCTTC. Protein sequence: CASSLMGKAYNEQFF.

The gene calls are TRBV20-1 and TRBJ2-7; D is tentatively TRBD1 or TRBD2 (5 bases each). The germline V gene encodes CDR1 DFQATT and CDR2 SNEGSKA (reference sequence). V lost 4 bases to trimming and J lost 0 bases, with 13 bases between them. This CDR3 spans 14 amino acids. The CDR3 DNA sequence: TGCAGTGCTACTAGGGGACCGTCCTCCTACGAGCAGTACTTC. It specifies CSATRGPSSYEQYF.